The sequence of this T cell receptor beta chain was determined in a study of blood T cell repertoires in COVID-19 (dated by TCRdb to the early 2020s). Study-wide context: Collaborator samples came from the United States, Italy and Spain and covered acute and convalescent phases of COVID-19. The material from the prospective study consisted of cDNA or gDNA derived from T cells, B-cell-depleted T cells, or PBMCs. Deeply sampled blood TCRbeta repertoires from subjects exposed to, actively infected with, or recovered from COVID-19 were included in the dataset. The repertoires were released in a freely available public database meant as a resource for research on the immune response to SARS-CoV-2. The samples were drawn from two sources: the first 160 participants of the ongoing ImmuneRACE study, and 1,000 to 1,500 subjects contributed by 6 global collaborators. Sample metadata almost always included a de-identified subject ID, COVID-19 status, age in years and sex. Where available, HLA class I and class II types were obtained from metadata supplied by the sample provider rather than from assay-based typing. The research as a whole found: How much clinical and demographic metadata was included differed by source and by participant, and the metadata was provided uncurated.

CDR1 and CDR2 are drawn from the germline V gene (reference sequence): DFQATT, SNEGSKA. Its CDR3 holds 11 amino acids, cysteine through phenylalanine. The only DNA kept is the CDR3, 33 bases in frame from the first base. The V and J ends are trimmed by 2 bases and 1 base, leaving 2 bases between them. The collaborating institutions used their own protocols to collect whole blood in K2EDTA tubes. Collaborator samples were shipped for TCRbeta analysis as frozen whole blood, isolated PBMCs, or DNA extracted from either sample type. TCRbeta CDR3 regions were amplified from genomic DNA by means of the immunoSEQ Assay, a bias-controlled multiplex PCR. The authors' analysis ran thus. Within the assay, amplification of reference gene primers was used to estimate how many nucleated cells each sample contained. To quantify the absolute abundance of each unique TCRbeta CDR3 rearrangement, sequence reads were collapsed and filtered. Productive Simpson clonality was computed per sample as the square root of Simpson's diversity index over productive rearrangements. TCRdb's version of the immuneACCESS table is confined to in-frame rearrangements and falls short of the full clone set. An unresolved V gene accounts for under half of the shortfall where checked; the remainder is of unknown origin. V and J calls and clone size are those listed in that table; D and trimming were worked out from the DNA. The sample has tens of thousands of clones on record, about nine tenths of them singletons. Jointly, the top ten make up under 3% of the sample.

As to this clone: There is no known antigen for this receptor. It has no much larger one-base neighbor in the sample; base qualities were not kept.

The sample taken for sequencing was peripheral blood. This receptor was obtained from a woman in her forties or fifties with active or convalescent COVID-19. The chain joins TRBV20-1 to TRBJ1-1, with no D gene named confidently. The DNA sequence is given as TGCAGTGCTAGACGGAACACTGAAGCTTTCTTT. This encodes CSARRNTEAFF.